This T cell receptor (beta chain) was identified in a study of blood T cell repertoires in COVID-19. Across the study: The United States, Italy and Spain supplied acute and convalescent COVID-19 samples.

Some clones are missing from TCRdb's copy, which holds only in-frame ones; the method was immunoSEQ multiplex PCR. Of 70,000 to 95,000 clones listed, about 93% are singletons. CDR1 LGHDT and CDR2 YNNKEL come from the germline V gene (reference sequence). Trimming left V 4 bases short and J 1 base short, with 10 bases between. The CDR3 runs to 14 residues. This receptor was identified in a woman aged 45-65 years in a cohort sampled during active COVID-19. This chain connects TRBV3-1 (or the pseudogene TRBV3-2) to TRBJ2-5, with D possibly being TRBD1 (6 bases). Sequencing was done on a sample of peripheral blood. CDR3 loop: CASSLRTAQETQYF. CDR3 nucleotides: TGTGCCAGCAGCCTGCGGACAGCCCAAGAGACCCAGTACTTC.